The 14 T cell receptor beta chains given below trace back to one sample, sequenced in a study of blood T cell repertoires in COVID-19. Libraries were prepared by immunoSEQ multiplex PCR; TCRdb keeps only in-frame clonotypes and omits some of them. This table holds about 280,000 clones, roughly 88% found once. The sample taken for sequencing was peripheral blood. These receptors originate from a man aged 18 to 30 with active or convalescent COVID-19.

In DNA form, the CDR3 reads TGTGCCAGCAGCCAAGTGGTAGCAACTAATGAAAAACTGTTTTTT. Its translation: CASSQVVATNEKLFF. The gene calls are TRBV16 and TRBJ1-4; D unresolved. In germline, CDR1 is KGHSY, CDR2 FQNENV. V was trimmed by 2 bases and J by 0 bases, leaving 7 bases between them. This CDR3 contains 15 residues.

The chain carries TRBV3-1 (or the pseudogene TRBV3-2) and TRBJ2-3, with 10 bases lining up with TRBD2. This CDR3 comprises 19 residues. Trimming cost V 0 bases and J 0 bases; bases outside gene matches: 9. CDR1 is LGHDT, CDR2 YNNKEL, per germline (reference sequence). CDR3 amino acids: CASSQEGVAGGSSTDTQYF. The CDR3 bases are TGTGCCAGCAGCCAAGAAGGGGTAGCGGGGGGATCTAGCACAGATACGCAGTATTTT.

Here the CDR3 reads CSVDGDTNYGYTF. The CDR3, as DNA: TGCAGCGTTGACGGGGACACTAACTATGGCTACACCTTC. The chain recombines TRBV29-1 with TRBJ1-2; possible D gene TRBD1, 6 bases. The germline V and J ends were trimmed by 3 bases and 0 bases, with 8 bases remaining between them. The CDR3 spans 13 residues. Per germline, CDR1 SQVTM and CDR2 ANQGSEA.

This rearrangement joins TRBV19 to TRBJ2-5; 10 bases are shared with TRBD2. With 5 bases clipped from V and 2 bases from J, the junction kept 2 bases outside the gene matches. The CDR3 runs 14 residues. CDR1 and CDR2 from the germline V gene are LNHDA and SQIVND (reference sequence). CDR3 sequence: CASSRTSGQETQYF. The CDR3 nucleotides are TGTGCCAGTAGTCGGACTAGCGGACAAGAGACCCAGTACTTC.

In this sample, this clone turned up a few times. This chain links TRBV19 with TRBJ1-3; D is ambiguous. V lost 6 bases, J lost 4 bases, and 22 bases lay in between. CDR1 is LNHDA, CDR2 SQIVND, per germline (reference sequence). The length of the CDR3 is 17 residues. The CDR3 reads CASSFPPRDWGGNTIYF. The DNA for the CDR3 is TGTGCCAGTAGCTTTCCCCCGAGGGATTGGGGAGGAAACACCATATATTTT.

This chain uses TRBV7-9 with TRBJ2-1, with 11 bases fitting TRBD1. V dropped 2 bases and J dropped 6; count of bases not matched to a gene: 6. Germline CDR1 reads SEHNR; CDR2 reads FQNEAQ (reference sequence). This CDR3 is built from 16 residues. This CDR3 is CASSLTLGTGGNEQFF. CDR3 nucleotides: TGTGCCAGCAGCTTAACGTTGGGGACAGGGGGCAATGAGCAGTTCTTC.

The rearrangement links TRBV4-2 to TRBJ2-7, with 7 bases identical to TRBD2. Germline CDR1 and CDR2: LGHNA and YNFKEQ. Unmatched junction bases numbered 3, after V lost 0 bases and J lost 1 base. This CDR3 is 15 amino acids long. CDR3 coding DNA: TGTGCCAGCAGCCAAGAGGGCGGGGGTTCCTACGAGCAGTACTTC. Amino acid sequence: CASSQEGGGSYEQYF.

In this sample, this clone turned up a few times. The chain links TRBV10-3 to TRBJ1-4; possible D gene TRBD1, 5 bases. The CDR3 runs 14 residues. Germline V gives CDR1 ENHRY, CDR2 SYGVKD. V gave up 10 bases and J gave up 4 bases, with 16 bases separating them. CDR3 coding DNA: TGTGCCAGACCCCTCGGGGACTTTAATGAAAAACTGTTTTTT. Amino acid sequence: CARPLGDFNEKLFF.

The V gene is TRBV5-5, the J gene TRBJ1-5; D remains unclear. V was clipped by 0 bases and J by 1 base, with 5 bases between them. The CDR3 contains 14 residues. Germline V gene lookup returns CDR1 SGHKS and CDR2 YYEKEE (reference sequence). For the CDR3, the DNA is TGTGCCAGCAGCTTGGATTTAAGCAATCAGCCCCAGCATTTT. Its translation is CASSLDLSNQPQHF.

This chain connects TRBV9 to TRBJ1-1; 8 nucleotides align to TRBD1. Germline CDR1 is SGDLS and CDR2 is YYNGEE. Trimming cost V 7 bases and J 1 base; bases outside gene matches: 6. The length of the CDR3 is 14 residues. CDR3 in amino acids: CASGWGQENTEAFF. DNA of the CDR3: TGTGCCAGCGGATGGGGACAGGAGAACACTGAAGCTTTCTTT.

V is TRBV18 and J is TRBJ2-2; possible D gene TRBD1, 6 bases. Trimming stripped 5 bases from V and 4 bases from J, with 14 bases between. Germline V gives CDR1 KGHSH, CDR2 LQKENI. The CDR3 contains 15 residues. The CDR3 nucleotides read TGTGCCAGCTCAACCAGGGACAAGCTCACCGGGGAGCTGTTTTTT. Protein: CASSTRDKLTGELFF.

The CDR3 bases are TGTGCCAGCAGCCCCCCACAGCTTTCTAGCACAGATACGCAGTATTTT. Its translation is CASSPPQLSSTDTQYF. The chain is built from TRBV3-1 (or the pseudogene TRBV3-2) and TRBJ2-3, with unresolved D. Germline CDR1 is LGHDT and CDR2 is YNNKEL (reference sequence). This CDR3 contains 16 residues. V was shortened by 4 bases and J by 0 bases, with 14 bases between the two germline ends.

A few counts support this clone. The chain couples TRBV5-1 to TRBJ1-2; tentative D call: TRBD1 (5 bases). The CDR3 totals 15 residues. Germline V gene data show CDR1 as SGHRS and CDR2 as YFSETQ. V was pared by 4 bases and J by 2 bases, with 15 bases between. CDR3 residues: CASSTGLQENYGYTF. The CDR3 DNA reads as TGCGCCAGCAGCACGGGACTGCAAGAGAACTATGGCTACACCTTC.

This chain uses TRBV9 with TRBJ1-4; D perhaps matches TRBD1 (5 bases). Germline V gene data show CDR1 as SGDLS and CDR2 as YYNGEE. V was shortened by 4 bases and J by 0 bases, with 16 bases between the two germline ends. The CDR3 extends over 17 amino acids. CDR3 sequence reads: CASSRWGQGATNEKLFF. The CDR3 DNA is TGTGCCAGCAGCCGGTGGGGCCAGGGTGCAACTAATGAAAAACTGTTTTTT.